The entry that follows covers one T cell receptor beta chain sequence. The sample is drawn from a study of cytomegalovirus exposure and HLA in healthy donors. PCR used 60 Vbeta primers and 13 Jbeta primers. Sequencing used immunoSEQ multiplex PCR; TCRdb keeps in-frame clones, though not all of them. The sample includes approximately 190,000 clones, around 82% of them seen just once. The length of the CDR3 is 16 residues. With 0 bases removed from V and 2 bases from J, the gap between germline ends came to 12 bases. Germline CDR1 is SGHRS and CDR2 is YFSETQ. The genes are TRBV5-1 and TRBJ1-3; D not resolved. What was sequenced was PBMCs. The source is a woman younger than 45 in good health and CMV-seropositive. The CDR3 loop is CASSLAQAMAGNTIYF. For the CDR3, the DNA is TGCGCCAGCAGCTTGGCCCAGGCAATGGCTGGAAACACCATATATTTT.